This T cell receptor beta chain was captured in a study of T cell repertoires in cytomegalovirus infection. Across the whole study: The public TCR beta signatures pointed to both CMV infection and matching HLA type. Study outcomes and limitations: The ex vivo response showed dominance by HLA-C-restricted CMV-specific TCR beta clonotypes.

MiXCR was run by TCRdb on the reads, yielding one entry per CDR3 protein. The profile shows 350,000 to 500,000 distinct CDR3 sequences, roughly 30% of them singletons. This clonotype was seen a handful of times. Its antigen is not known. The V end was cut by 7 bases, the J end by 2 bases, with 12 bases between. The CDR3 is 13 residues long. The sequence came from a human donor in good health (CMV status not recorded). Some clones in this sample may be carry-over from other donors' samples. The chain couples TRBV12-3 or TRBV12-4 to TRBJ2-7; a weak D match, TRBD2 (5 bases). Sequencing was done on a sample of PBMCs. CDR3 nucleotides: TGTGCCAGCACCTTAGTGGGAGCCTACGAGCAGTACTTC. Protein: CASTLVGAYEQYF.